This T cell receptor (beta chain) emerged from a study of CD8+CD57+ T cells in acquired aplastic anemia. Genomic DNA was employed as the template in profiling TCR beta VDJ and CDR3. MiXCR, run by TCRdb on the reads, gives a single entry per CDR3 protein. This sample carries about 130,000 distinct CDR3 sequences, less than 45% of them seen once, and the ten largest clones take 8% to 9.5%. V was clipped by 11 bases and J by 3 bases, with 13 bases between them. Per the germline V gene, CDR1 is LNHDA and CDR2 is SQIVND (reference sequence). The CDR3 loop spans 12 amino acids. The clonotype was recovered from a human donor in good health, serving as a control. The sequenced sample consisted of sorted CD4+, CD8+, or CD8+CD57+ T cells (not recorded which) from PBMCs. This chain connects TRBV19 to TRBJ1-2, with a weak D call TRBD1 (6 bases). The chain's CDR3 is CASRGKDYGYTF. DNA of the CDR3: TGTGCCTCGAGGGGGAAGGACTATGGCTACACCTTC. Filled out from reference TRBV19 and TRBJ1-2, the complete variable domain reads DGGITQSPKYLFRKEGQNVTLSCEQNLNHDAMYWYRQDPGQGLRLIYYSQIVNDFQKGDIAEGYSVSREKKESFPLTVTSAQKNPTAFYLCASRGKDYGYTFGSGTRLTVV.